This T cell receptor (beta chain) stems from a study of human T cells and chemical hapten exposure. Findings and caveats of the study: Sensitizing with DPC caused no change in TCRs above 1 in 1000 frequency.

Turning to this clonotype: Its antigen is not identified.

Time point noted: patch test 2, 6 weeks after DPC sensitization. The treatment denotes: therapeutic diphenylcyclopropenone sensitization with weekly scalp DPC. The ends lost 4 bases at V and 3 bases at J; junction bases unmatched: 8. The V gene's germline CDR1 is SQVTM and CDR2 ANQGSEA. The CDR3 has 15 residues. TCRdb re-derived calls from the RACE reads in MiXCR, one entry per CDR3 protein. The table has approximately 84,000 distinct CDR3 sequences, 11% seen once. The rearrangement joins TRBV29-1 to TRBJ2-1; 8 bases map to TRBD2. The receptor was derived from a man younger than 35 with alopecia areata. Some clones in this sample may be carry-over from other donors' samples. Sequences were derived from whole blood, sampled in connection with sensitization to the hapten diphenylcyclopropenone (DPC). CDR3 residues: CSVVPGRGGYNEQFF. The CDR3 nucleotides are TGCAGCGTTGTTCCGGGTCGGGGGGGCTACAATGAGCAGTTCTTC.